Shown below are 9 T cell receptor beta chains from a single sample sequenced in a study of response to subunit inactivated influenza vaccine. TCRdb passed the RT-PCR reads through MiXCR, listing each CDR3 protein once. Here the sample spans roughly 790,000 distinct CDR3 sequences, 21% being singletons. The specimen comprised PBMCs from blood, sampled 5 to 6 days after vaccination. The receptor set was obtained from a middle-aged man who received an inactivated influenza vaccine.

This clonotype was counted a few times. V gene TRBV29-1 combines with J gene TRBJ1-1; the D is unclear. CDR1 is SQVTM, CDR2 ANQGSEA, per germline. Between the trimmed V and J ends, which lost 4 bases and 1 base, there was a span of 4 bases. CDR3 length: 11 amino acids. In DNA form, the CDR3 reads TGCAGCGTTGCCCCGAACACTGAAGCTTTCTTT. Its translation is CSVAPNTEAFF.

V gene TRBV5-6 combines with J gene TRBJ2-7; TRBD1 is a possible D gene (6 bases). The CDR3 is 17 residues long. Trimming took off 0 bases at V and 0 bases at J, with 16 bases between the two ends. Germline V CDR1 and CDR2: SGHDT, YYEEEE. The CDR3 reads CASSLAGRGQSSYEQYF. The DNA for the CDR3 is TGTGCCAGCAGCTTGGCTGGCAGGGGCCAAAGCTCCTACGAGCAGTACTTC.

This clonotype was detected ten times or more. The chain employs TRBV6-2 or TRBV6-3 and TRBJ2-1; 7 positions match TRBD1. The J segment lost 8 bases and the V segment lost 5 bases, leaving 3 bases of the junction unmatched. There are 12 residues in the CDR3. Germline CDR1 MNHEY, CDR2 SVGEGT. The CDR3 nucleotides read TGTGCCAGCAGTGTACAGGGGTATGAGCAGTTCTTC. Its translation is CASSVQGYEQFF.

This clonotype came up many times. The V and J genes are TRBV5-1 and TRBJ2-3; D remains unclear. Germline V lookup: CDR1 SGHRS, CDR2 YFSETQ. The CDR3 totals 12 residues. V was pared by 4 bases and J by 2 bases, with 5 bases between. Written as DNA, the CDR3 is TGCGCCAGCAGCCTCCACACAGATACGCAGTATTTT. Translated: CASSLHTDTQYF.

The chain is built from TRBV6-1 and TRBJ1-2, with a weak D call TRBD1 (6 bases). CDR1 is MNHNS, CDR2 SASEGT, per germline. The CDR3 loop spans 16 amino acids. The V and J ends lost 7 bases and 4 bases respectively, with 22 bases between them. CDR3 protein: CASTKPDRKLGYGYTF. The DNA of the CDR3 is TGTGCCAGCACCAAACCCGACAGGAAACTTGGCTATGGCTACACCTTC.

J is TRBJ2-3 and V is TRBV19, with no clear D. The CDR3 runs to 15 residues. Germline CDR1 LNHDA, CDR2 SQIVND (reference sequence). The ends were cut back, 3 bases at V and 2 bases at J, with 12 bases in the middle. CDR3 residues: CASSIEAKNTDTQYF. The CDR3 region has the DNA TGTGCCAGTAGTATTGAGGCTAAGAACACAGATACGCAGTATTTT.

This chain connects TRBV4-2 to TRBJ1-3; maybe TRBD1 (5 bases). The CDR3 length is 16 residues. The V gene's germline CDR1 is LGHNA and CDR2 YNFKEQ. With 4 bases removed from V and 4 bases from J, the gap between germline ends came to 17 bases. The CDR3 sequence: CASSPRTGRVGNTIYF. In DNA, the CDR3 is TGTGCCAGCAGCCCCCGGACGGGACGGGTGGGAAACACCATATATTTT.

This sequence joins TRBV11-1 and TRBJ2-1; 7 bases map to TRBD2. The CDR3 contains 16 residues. Germline lookup yields CDR1 SGHAT and CDR2 FQDESV (reference sequence). The V gene end was trimmed by 1 base and the J gene end by 8 bases; junction bases not matched to a gene: 11. CDR3 coding DNA: TGTGCCAGCAGCTTAGGACCGGGAGGACCCTTCTATGAGCAGTTCTTC. Translating it yields CASSLGPGGPFYEQFF.

At least ten counts were recorded for this clonotype. The chain uses TRBV12-3 or TRBV12-4 and TRBJ2-7; the D call may be TRBD1 or TRBD2 (5 bases each). The CDR3 extends over 12 amino acids. Trimming cost V 7 bases and J 7 bases, with 14 bases left between them. CDR3 loop: CASNLGGREQYF. The CDR3, as DNA: TGTGCCAGCAACCTTGGGGGTCGGGAGCAGTACTTC.